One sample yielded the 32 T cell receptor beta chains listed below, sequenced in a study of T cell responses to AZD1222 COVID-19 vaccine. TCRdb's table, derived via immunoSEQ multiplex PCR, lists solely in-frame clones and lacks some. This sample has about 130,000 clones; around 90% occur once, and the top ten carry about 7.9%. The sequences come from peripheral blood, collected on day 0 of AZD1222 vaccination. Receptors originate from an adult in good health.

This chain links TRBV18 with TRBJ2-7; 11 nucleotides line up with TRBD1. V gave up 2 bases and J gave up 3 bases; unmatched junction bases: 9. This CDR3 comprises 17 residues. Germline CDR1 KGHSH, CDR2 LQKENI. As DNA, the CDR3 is TGTGCCAGCTCACCAAATAAAGGACAGGGGGCTAACTACGAGCAGTACTTC. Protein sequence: CASSPNKGQGANYEQYF.

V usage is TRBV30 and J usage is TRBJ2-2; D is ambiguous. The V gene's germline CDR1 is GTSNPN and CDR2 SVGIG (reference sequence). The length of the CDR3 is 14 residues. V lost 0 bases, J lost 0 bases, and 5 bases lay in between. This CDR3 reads CAWSVSPNTGELFF. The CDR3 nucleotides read TGTGCCTGGAGTGTTAGCCCGAACACCGGGGAGCTGTTTTTT.

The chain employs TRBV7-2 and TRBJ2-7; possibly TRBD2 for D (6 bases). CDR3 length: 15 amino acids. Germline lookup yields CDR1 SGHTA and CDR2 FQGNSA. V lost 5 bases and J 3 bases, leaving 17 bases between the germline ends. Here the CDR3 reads CASSLSRASVYEQYF. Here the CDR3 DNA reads TGTGCCAGCAGCCTCAGTCGGGCTAGCGTCTACGAGCAGTACTTC. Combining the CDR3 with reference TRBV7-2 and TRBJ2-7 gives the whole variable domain GAGVSQSPSNKVTEKGKDVELRCDPISGHTALYWYRQSLGQGLEFLIYFQGNSAPDKSGLPSDRFSAERTGGSVSTLTIQRTQQEDSAVYLCASSLSRASVYEQYFGPGTRLTVT.

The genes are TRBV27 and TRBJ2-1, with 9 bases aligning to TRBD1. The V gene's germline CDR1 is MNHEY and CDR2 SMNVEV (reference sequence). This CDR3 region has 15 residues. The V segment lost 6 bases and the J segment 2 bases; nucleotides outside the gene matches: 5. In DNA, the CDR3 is TGTGCCAGCAGCCCGGACAGGGGCCCCTACAATGAGCAGTTCTTC. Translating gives CASSPDRGPYNEQFF.

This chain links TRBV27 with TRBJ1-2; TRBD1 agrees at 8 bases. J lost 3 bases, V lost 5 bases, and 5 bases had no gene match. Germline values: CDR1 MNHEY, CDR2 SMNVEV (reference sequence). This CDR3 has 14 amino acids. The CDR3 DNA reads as TGTGCCAGCAGTAAGGACAGGGATTACTATGGCTACACCTTC. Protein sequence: CASSKDRDYYGYTF.

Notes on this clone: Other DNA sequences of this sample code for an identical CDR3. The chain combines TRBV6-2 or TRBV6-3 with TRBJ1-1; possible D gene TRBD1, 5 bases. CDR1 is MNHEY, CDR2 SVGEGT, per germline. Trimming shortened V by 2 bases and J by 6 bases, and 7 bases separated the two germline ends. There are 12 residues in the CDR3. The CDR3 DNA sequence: TGTGCCAGCAGTTACACGGGGGCTGAAGCTTTCTTT. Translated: CASSYTGAEAFF.

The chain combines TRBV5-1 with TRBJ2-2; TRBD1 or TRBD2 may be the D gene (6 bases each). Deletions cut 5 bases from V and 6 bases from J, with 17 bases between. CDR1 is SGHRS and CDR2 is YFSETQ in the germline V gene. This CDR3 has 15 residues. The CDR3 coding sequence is TGCGCCAGCAGGCTGAGATCGGGGGCCTCCGGGGAGCTGTTTTTT. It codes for CASRLRSGASGELFF.

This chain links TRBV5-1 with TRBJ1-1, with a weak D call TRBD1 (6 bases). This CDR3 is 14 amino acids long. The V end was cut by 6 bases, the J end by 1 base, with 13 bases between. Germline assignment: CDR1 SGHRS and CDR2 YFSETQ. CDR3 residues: CASKLGAQNTEAFF. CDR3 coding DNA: TGCGCCAGCAAGTTGGGGGCTCAGAACACTGAAGCTTTCTTT.

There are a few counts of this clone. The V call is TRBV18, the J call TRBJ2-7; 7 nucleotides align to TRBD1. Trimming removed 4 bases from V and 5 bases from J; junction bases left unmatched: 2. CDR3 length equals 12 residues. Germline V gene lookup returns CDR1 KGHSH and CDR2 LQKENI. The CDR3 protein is CASSLDRDEQYF. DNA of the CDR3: TGTGCCAGCTCACTCGACAGGGACGAGCAGTACTTC.

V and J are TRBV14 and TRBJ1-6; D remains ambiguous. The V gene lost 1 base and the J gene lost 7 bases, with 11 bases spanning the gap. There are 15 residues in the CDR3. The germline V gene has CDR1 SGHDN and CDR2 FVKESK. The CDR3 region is CASSQVFSRNSPLHF. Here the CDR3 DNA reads TGTGCCAGCAGCCAAGTTTTCTCCCGAAATTCACCCCTCCACTTT.

The CDR3 region is CASSTDPPYEQYF. In DNA, the CDR3 is TGTGCCAGCAGTACTGACCCGCCCTACGAGCAGTACTTC. The chain couples TRBV6-5 to TRBJ2-7, with D hard to call. Germline values: CDR1 MNHEY, CDR2 SVGAGI. V was shortened by 5 bases and J by 2 bases, with 10 bases between the two germline ends. The CDR3 is 13 amino acids.

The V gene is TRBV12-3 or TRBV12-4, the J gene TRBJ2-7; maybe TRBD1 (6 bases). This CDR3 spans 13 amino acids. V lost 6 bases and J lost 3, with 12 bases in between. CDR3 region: CASSSTGRYEQYF. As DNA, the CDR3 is TGTGCCAGCAGCTCCACAGGGCGCTACGAGCAGTACTTC.

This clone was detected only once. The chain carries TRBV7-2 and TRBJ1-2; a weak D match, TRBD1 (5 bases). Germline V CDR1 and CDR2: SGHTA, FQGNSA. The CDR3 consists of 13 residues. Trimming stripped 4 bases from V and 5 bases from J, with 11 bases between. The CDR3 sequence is CASSWNPGYGYTF. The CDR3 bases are TGTGCCAGCAGCTGGAACCCAGGGTATGGCTACACCTTC.

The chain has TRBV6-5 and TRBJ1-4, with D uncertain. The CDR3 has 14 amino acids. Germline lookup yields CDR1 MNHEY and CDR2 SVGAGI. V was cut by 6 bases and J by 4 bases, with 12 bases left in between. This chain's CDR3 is CASSRERGNEKLFF. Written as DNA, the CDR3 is TGTGCCAGCAGCCGGGAGCGGGGTAATGAAAAACTGTTTTTT.

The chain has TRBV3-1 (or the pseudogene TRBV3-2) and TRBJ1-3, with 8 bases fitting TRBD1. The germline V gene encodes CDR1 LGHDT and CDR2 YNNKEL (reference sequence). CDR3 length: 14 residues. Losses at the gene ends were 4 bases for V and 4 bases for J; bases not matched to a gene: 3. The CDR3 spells CASSRRTGGNTIYF. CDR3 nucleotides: TGTGCCAGCAGCCGGAGGACAGGGGGAAACACCATATATTTT.

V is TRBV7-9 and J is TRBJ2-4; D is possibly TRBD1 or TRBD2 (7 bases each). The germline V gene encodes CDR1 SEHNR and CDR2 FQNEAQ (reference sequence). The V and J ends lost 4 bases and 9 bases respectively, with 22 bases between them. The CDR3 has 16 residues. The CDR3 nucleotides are TGTGCCAGCAGCTCCCCAGGGGGGGCGGGAGTGAGCATTCAGTACTTC. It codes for CASSSPGGAGVSIQYF.

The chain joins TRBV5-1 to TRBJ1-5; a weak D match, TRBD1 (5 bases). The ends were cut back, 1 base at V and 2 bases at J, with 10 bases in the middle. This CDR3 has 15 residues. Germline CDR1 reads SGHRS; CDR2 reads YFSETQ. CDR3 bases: TGCGCCAGCAGCTTGCAGGGAATGGGCAATCAGCCCCAGCATTTT. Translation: CASSLQGMGNQPQHF.

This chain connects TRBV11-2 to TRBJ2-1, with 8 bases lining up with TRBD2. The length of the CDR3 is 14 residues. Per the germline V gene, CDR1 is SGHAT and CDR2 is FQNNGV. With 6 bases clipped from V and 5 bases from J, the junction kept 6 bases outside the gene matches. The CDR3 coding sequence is TGTGCCAGCAGGCGACTAGCGCAAAACAATGAGCAGTTCTTC. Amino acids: CASRRLAQNNEQFF.

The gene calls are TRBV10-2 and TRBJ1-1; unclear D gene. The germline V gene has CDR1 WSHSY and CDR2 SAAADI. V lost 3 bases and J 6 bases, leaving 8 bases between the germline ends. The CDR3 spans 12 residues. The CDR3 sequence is CASSDEASEAFF. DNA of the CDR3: TGCGCCAGCAGTGATGAGGCCTCTGAAGCTTTCTTT.

The CDR3: CSAGDRYEQYF. CDR3 sequence (DNA): TGCAGCGCCGGGGACAGATACGAGCAGTACTTC. The rearrangement joins TRBV29-1 to TRBJ2-7; 7 bases fit TRBD1. Germline CDR1 SQVTM, CDR2 ANQGSEA. This CDR3 is 11 amino acids long. With V trimmed by 7 bases and J by 4 bases, 4 bases remained unmatched.

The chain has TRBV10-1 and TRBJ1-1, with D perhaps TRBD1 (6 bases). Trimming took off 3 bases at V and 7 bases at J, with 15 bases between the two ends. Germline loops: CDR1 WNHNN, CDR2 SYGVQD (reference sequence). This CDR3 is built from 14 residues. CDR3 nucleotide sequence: TGCGCCAGCAGTGACCCCGGCAGGGGCCGTGAAGCTTTCTTT. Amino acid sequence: CASSDPGRGREAFF.

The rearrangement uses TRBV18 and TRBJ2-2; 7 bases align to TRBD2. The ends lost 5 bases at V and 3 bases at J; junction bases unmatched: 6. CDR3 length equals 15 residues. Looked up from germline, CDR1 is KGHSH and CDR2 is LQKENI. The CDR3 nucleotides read TGTGCCAGCTCAGCGAGCGGGACGGACACCGGGGAGCTGTTTTTT. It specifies CASSASGTDTGELFF.

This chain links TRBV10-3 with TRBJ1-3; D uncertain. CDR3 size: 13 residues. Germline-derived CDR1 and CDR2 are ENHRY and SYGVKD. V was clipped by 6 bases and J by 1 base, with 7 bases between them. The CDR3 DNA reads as TGTGCCATCAGGGTCTTTTCTGGAAACACCATATATTTT. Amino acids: CAIRVFSGNTIYF.

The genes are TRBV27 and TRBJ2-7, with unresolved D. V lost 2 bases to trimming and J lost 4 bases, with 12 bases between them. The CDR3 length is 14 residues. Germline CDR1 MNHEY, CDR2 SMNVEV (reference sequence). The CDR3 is CASSLAAHSYEQYF. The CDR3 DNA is TGTGCCAGCAGTTTAGCGGCCCATTCTTACGAGCAGTACTTC.

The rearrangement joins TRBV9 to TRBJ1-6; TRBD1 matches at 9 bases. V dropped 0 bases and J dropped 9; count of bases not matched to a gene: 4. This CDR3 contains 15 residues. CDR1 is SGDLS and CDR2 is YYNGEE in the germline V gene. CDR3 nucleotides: TGTGCCAGCAGCGTAGCCGGGACAGGGACTTCACCCCTCCACTTT. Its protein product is CASSVAGTGTSPLHF. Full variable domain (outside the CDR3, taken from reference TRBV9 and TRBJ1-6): DSGVTQTPKHLITATGQRVTLRCSPRSGDLSVYWYQQSLDQGLQFLIQYYNGEERAKGNILERFSAQQFPDLHSELNLSSLELGDSALYFCASSVAGTGTSPLHFGNGTRLTVT.

The CDR3 reads CASSPDGLTSHEQYF. In DNA, the CDR3 is TGTGCCAGCAGCCCCGACGGACTTACTTCCCACGAGCAGTACTTC. The V gene is TRBV9, the J gene TRBJ2-7; TRBD2 might be the D (5 bases). V was cut by 4 bases and J by 5 bases, with 19 bases left in between. CDR3 length: 15 residues. The germline V gene has CDR1 SGDLS and CDR2 YYNGEE.

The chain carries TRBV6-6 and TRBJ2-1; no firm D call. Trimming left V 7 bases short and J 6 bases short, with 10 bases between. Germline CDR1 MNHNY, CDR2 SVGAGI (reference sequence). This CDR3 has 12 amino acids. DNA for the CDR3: TGTGCCAGCACTGGGGTTCGCAATGAGCAGTTCTTC. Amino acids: CASTGVRNEQFF.

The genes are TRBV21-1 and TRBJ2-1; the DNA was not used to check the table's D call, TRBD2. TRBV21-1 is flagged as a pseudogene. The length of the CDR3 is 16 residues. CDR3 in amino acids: CASSKGVGEGYNEQFF. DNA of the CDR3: TGTGCCAGCAGCAAAGGAGTGGGAGAGGGCTACAATGAGCAGTTCTTC.

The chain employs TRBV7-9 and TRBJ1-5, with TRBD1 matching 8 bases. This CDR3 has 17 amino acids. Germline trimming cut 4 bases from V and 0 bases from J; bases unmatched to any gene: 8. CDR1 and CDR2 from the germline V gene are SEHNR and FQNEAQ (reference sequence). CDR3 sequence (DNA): TGTGCCAGCAGCTCCGGGACAGGTGGGGATAGCAATCAGCCCCAGCATTTT. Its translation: CASSSGTGGDSNQPQHF.

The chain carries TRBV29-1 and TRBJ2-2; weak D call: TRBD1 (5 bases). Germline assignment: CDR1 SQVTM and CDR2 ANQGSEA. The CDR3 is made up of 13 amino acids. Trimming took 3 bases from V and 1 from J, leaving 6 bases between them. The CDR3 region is CSVDRENTGELFF. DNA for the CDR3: TGCAGCGTTGACAGGGAGAACACCGGGGAGCTGTTTTTT.

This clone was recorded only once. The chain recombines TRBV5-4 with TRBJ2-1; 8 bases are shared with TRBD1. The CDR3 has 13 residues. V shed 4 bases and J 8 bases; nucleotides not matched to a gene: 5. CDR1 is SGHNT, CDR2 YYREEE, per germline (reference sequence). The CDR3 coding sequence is TGTGCCAGCAGCACGACAGGGGTGGATGAGCAGTTCTTC. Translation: CASSTTGVDEQFF.

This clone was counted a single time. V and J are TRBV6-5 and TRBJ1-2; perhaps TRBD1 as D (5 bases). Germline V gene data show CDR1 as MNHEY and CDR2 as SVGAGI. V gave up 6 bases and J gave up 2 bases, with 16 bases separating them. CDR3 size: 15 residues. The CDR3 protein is CASRRRGAQNYGYTF. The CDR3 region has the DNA TGTGCCAGCAGACGGAGAGGGGCTCAAAACTATGGCTACACCTTC.